These 23 T cell receptor beta chains came from one sample sequenced in a study of blood T cell repertoires in COVID-19. Profiling relied on immunoSEQ multiplex PCR, and the TCRdb table lists in-frame clones only, not all of them. In the table there are 320,000 or so clones, around 90% of which are singletons. Sequenced sample: PBMCs or T cells enriched from blood (not recorded which). The receptors stem from a man aged 60 to 69 who had recovered from COVID-19.

The chain recombines TRBV7-2 with TRBJ1-2, with D unclear. The germline V gene has CDR1 SGHTA and CDR2 FQGNSA. V was clipped by 2 bases and J by 3 bases, with 10 bases between them. The CDR3 spans 14 residues. Here the CDR3 DNA reads TGTGCCAGCAGCTTACTTCTAAGTGACTATGGCTACACCTTC. Its protein is CASSLLLSDYGYTF.

This clone was recorded only once. The chain recombines TRBV18 with TRBJ2-7, with 11 bases lining up with TRBD1. CDR1 is KGHSH, CDR2 LQKENI, per germline. The ends lost 5 bases at V and 3 bases at J; junction bases unmatched: 6. The CDR3 is 15 amino acids. CDR3 coding DNA: TGTGCCAGCTCAGCCCTCGGGACAGGGGGCTACGAGCAGTACTTC. Protein: CASSALGTGGYEQYF.

This sequence joins TRBV28 and TRBJ2-7; the D gene is possibly TRBD1 (6 bases). Trimming took 2 bases from V and 9 from J, leaving 11 bases between them. This CDR3 is built from 12 residues. Germline loops: CDR1 MDHEN, CDR2 SYDVKM. CDR3 DNA: TGTGCCAGCAGTTTAGAAGGACAGAGGCAGTACTTC. Amino acids: CASSLEGQRQYF.

V gene TRBV7-2 combines with J gene TRBJ2-7; no firm D call. Germline V gene data show CDR1 as SGHTA and CDR2 as FQGNSA. V lost 1 base and J lost 3, with 7 bases in between. CDR3 length: 13 residues. CDR3 region: CASSLVDIYEQYF. The CDR3 DNA is TGTGCCAGCAGCTTAGTCGACATCTACGAGCAGTACTTC.

This clone has a single count. The chain links TRBV28 to TRBJ2-2; tentatively, D is TRBD2 (6 bases). V lost 2 bases to trimming and J lost 0 bases, with 7 bases between them. There are 15 residues in the CDR3. Germline lookup yields CDR1 MDHEN and CDR2 SYDVKM. The CDR3 DNA reads as TGTGCCAGCAGTTTAGCGGGAACGAACACCGGGGAGCTGTTTTTT. Protein product: CASSLAGTNTGELFF.

CDR3 sequence: CAWSPPDRGKPYF. In DNA form, the CDR3 reads TGTGCCTGGAGTCCACCCGACAGGGGGAAACCGTACTTC. The chain is built from TRBV30 and TRBJ2-7; 9 bases match TRBD1. This CDR3 comprises 13 residues. The germline gives CDR1 GTSNPN, CDR2 SVGIG (reference sequence). V was pared by 2 bases and J by 12 bases, with 11 bases of the junction left unmatched. Based on the CDR3 plus reference TRBV30 and TRBJ2-7, the full variable domain is SQTIHQWPATLVQPVGSPLSLECTVEGTSNPNLYWYRQAAGRGLQLLFYSVGIGQISSEVPQNLSASRPQDRQFILSSKKLLLSDSGFYLCAWSPPDRGKPYFGPGTRLTVT.

J is TRBJ1-4 and V is TRBV19, with a possible D match to TRBD1 (5 bases). The CDR3 has 14 amino acids. Germline lookup yields CDR1 LNHDA and CDR2 SQIVND (reference sequence). The germline V and J ends were trimmed by 6 bases and 7 bases, with 15 bases remaining between them. CDR3 in amino acids: CASRDFRGGEKLFF. The CDR3 DNA sequence: TGTGCCAGTAGGGATTTTAGGGGTGGTGAAAAACTGTTTTTT.

This clone occurred a few times. The genes are TRBV5-1 and TRBJ1-3; 12 bases map to TRBD1. The V and J ends lost 3 bases and 5 bases, in that order; junction bases with no gene match: 3. Germline V gives CDR1 SGHRS, CDR2 YFSETQ. The CDR3 loop spans 15 amino acids. Written as DNA, the CDR3 is TGCGCCAGCAGCTCGGGACAGGGGGCGAGAAACACCATATATTTT. Translating gives CASSSGQGARNTIYF.

CDR3 amino acids: CSAGGGGSYNEQFF. The CDR3 nucleotides read TGCAGTGCTGGTGGGGGGGGCTCCTACAATGAGCAGTTCTTC. This chain connects TRBV20-1 to TRBJ2-1; TRBD2 agrees at 7 bases. The V gene's germline CDR1 is DFQATT and CDR2 SNEGSKA (reference sequence). The CDR3 has 14 residues. The J segment lost 0 bases and the V segment lost 5 bases, leaving 4 bases of the junction unmatched.

The rearrangement uses TRBV12-3 or TRBV12-4 and TRBJ2-3; a weak D match, TRBD2 (5 bases). CDR3 size: 12 residues. The V end lost 4 bases, the J end lost 5 bases, and 7 bases lay between the germline ends. Here the CDR3 reads CASSWTGDTQYF. The CDR3 nucleotides read TGTGCCAGCAGTTGGACTGGAGATACGCAGTATTTT.

CDR3 amino acids: CASSWDRSGEQYF. The DNA for the CDR3 is TGCGCCAGCAGTTGGGACAGGTCGGGGGAGCAGTACTTC. The chain joins TRBV5-1 to TRBJ2-7, with 8 bases matching TRBD1. This CDR3 has 13 residues. The J segment lost 7 bases and the V segment lost 5 bases, leaving 8 bases of the junction unmatched. Germline assignment: CDR1 SGHRS and CDR2 YFSETQ.

This sequence joins TRBV7-8 and TRBJ2-1, with 14 positions matching TRBD2. V dropped 5 bases and J dropped 7; count of bases not matched to a gene: 7. CDR1 and CDR2 from the germline V gene are SGHVS and FQNEAQ. The CDR3 contains 16 residues. CDR3: CASSPGTSGRWNEQFF. The CDR3 coding sequence is TGTGCCAGCAGCCCTGGGACTAGCGGGAGATGGAATGAGCAGTTCTTC.

This clone is a singleton in its sample. The chain recombines TRBV28 with TRBJ1-1; TRBD1 is a possible D gene (6 bases). This CDR3 is 12 amino acids long. Germline lookup yields CDR1 MDHEN and CDR2 SYDVKM. The germline V and J ends were trimmed by 6 bases and 5 bases, with 10 bases remaining between them. CDR3 DNA sequence: TGTGCCAGCAGGCCAGGGGTAACTGAAGCTTTCTTT. Protein sequence: CASRPGVTEAFF.

The chain links TRBV6-5 to TRBJ2-3; D not certain. The CDR3 runs 15 residues. V was shortened by 2 bases and J by 5 bases, with 14 bases between the two germline ends. Germline V gives CDR1 MNHEY, CDR2 SVGAGI. CDR3 sequence: CASSYPRVHGDTQYF. The CDR3 nucleotides are TGTGCCAGCAGTTACCCCCGGGTCCACGGAGATACGCAGTATTTT.

The rearrangement joins TRBV3-1 (or the pseudogene TRBV3-2) to TRBJ2-2; 10 bases map to TRBD2. The V gene's germline CDR1 is LGHDT and CDR2 YNNKEL (reference sequence). The CDR3 totals 16 residues. Trimming cost V 2 bases and J 2 bases; bases outside gene matches: 2. The CDR3 nucleotides read TGTGCCAGCAGCCAACTAGCGGGAGCCAACACCGGGGAGCTGTTTTTT. Protein: CASSQLAGANTGELFF.

This clone occurred once. V usage is TRBV6-5 and J usage is TRBJ2-1, with D perhaps matching TRBD2 (5 bases). The CDR3 sequence is 15 residues long. The germline gives CDR1 MNHEY, CDR2 SVGAGI. V lost 7 bases to trimming and J lost 7 bases, with 20 bases between them. The CDR3 coding sequence is TGTGCCAGCACCAAAAAAGGTTTCTCGGGGAATGAGCAGTTCTTC. Its translation is CASTKKGFSGNEQFF.

The CDR3 loop reads CASSYAGSYGYTF. CDR3 coding DNA: TGTGCCAGCAGTTACGCGGGATCCTATGGCTACACCTTC. This chain joins TRBV6-5 and TRBJ1-2; D call uncertain. There are 13 residues in the CDR3. Trimming left V 2 bases short and J 4 bases short, with 8 bases between. Germline V gene sequence: CDR1 MNHEY, CDR2 SVGAGI.

V and J are TRBV11-2 and TRBJ1-5, with D unresolved. V lost 5 bases and J lost 6, with 11 bases in between. Looked up from germline, CDR1 is SGHAT and CDR2 is FQNNGV. The CDR3 has 13 residues. The CDR3 is CASSTTAGQPQHF. The CDR3 DNA follows: TGTGCCAGCAGCACAACAGCCGGTCAGCCCCAGCATTTT. Drawing the rest from reference TRBV11-2 and TRBJ1-5, the complete variable domain is EAGVAQSPRYKIIEKRQSVAFWCNPISGHATLYWYQQILGQGPKLLIQFQNNGVVDDSQLPKDRFSAERLKGVDSTLKIQPAKLEDSAVYLCASSTTAGQPQHFGDGTRLSIL.

The chain employs TRBV3-1 (or the pseudogene TRBV3-2) and TRBJ1-1; D ambiguous. This CDR3 is built from 13 residues. V lost 3 bases and J lost 11, with 16 bases in between. Germline CDR1 is LGHDT and CDR2 is YNNKEL (reference sequence). CDR3 coding DNA: TGTGCCAGCAGCCATAGGTCGACACCCCCGGCTTTCTTT. This gives the protein CASSHRSTPPAFF.

V gene TRBV27 combines with J gene TRBJ2-7; 12 bases are shared with TRBD1. The length of the CDR3 is 14 residues. The V and J ends lost 6 bases and 3 bases, in that order; junction bases with no gene match: 3. CDR1 MNHEY and CDR2 SMNVEV come from the germline V gene (reference sequence). The CDR3 sequence: CASSGTGGGYEQYF. DNA of the CDR3: TGTGCCAGCAGCGGGACAGGGGGCGGCTACGAGCAGTACTTC.

The chain couples TRBV28 to TRBJ1-1; D is perhaps TRBD1 (5 bases). The CDR3 runs to 14 residues. CDR1 and CDR2 from the germline V gene are MDHEN and SYDVKM. The germline V and J ends were trimmed by 5 bases and 1 base, with 11 bases remaining between them. CDR3 bases: TGTGCCAGCAGTGCGGGACGAGGGAACACTGAAGCTTTCTTT. Its translation is CASSAGRGNTEAFF.

The chain is built from TRBV29-1 and TRBJ2-1, with D possibly TRBD1 on 6 matching bases. This CDR3 contains 13 residues. Per germline, CDR1 SQVTM and CDR2 ANQGSEA. The V gene lost 4 bases and the J gene lost 1 base, with 8 bases spanning the gap. This CDR3 reads CSVGGQSYNEQFF. Here the CDR3 DNA reads TGCAGCGTTGGAGGACAGTCCTACAATGAGCAGTTCTTC.

This clone was detected only a few times. The rearrangement uses TRBV5-4 and TRBJ2-7; TRBD1 matches 9 bases. The CDR3 is made up of 14 amino acids. The germline gives CDR1 SGHNT, CDR2 YYREEE (reference sequence). J was trimmed by 6 bases and V by 3 bases; bases with no gene match: 7. The CDR3 region has the DNA TGTGCCAGCAGCTACGGACAGGGGAAGGGCGAGCAGTACTTC. This gives the protein CASSYGQGKGEQYF. Combining the CDR3 with reference TRBV5-4 and TRBJ2-7 gives the whole variable domain ETGVTQSPTHLIKTRGQQVTLRCSSQSGHNTVSWYQQALGQGPQFIFQYYREEENGRGNFPPRFSGLQFPNYSSELNVNALELDDSALYLCASSYGQGKGEQYFGPGTRLTVT.